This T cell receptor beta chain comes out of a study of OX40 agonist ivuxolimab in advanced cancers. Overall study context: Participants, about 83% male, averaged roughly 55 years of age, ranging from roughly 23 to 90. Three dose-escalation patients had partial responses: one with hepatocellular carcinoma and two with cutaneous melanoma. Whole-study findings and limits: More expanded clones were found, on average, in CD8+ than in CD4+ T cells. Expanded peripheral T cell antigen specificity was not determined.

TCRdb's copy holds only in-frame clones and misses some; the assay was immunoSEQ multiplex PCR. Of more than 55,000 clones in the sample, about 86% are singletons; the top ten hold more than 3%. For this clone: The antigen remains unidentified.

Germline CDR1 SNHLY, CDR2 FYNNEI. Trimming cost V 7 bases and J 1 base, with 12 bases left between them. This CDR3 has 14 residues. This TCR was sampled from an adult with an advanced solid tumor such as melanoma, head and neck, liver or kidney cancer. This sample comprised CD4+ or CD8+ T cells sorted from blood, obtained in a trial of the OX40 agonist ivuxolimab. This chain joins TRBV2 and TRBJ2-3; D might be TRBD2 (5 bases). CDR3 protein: CASNRDRGTDTQYF. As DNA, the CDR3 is TGTGCCAGCAACCGGGATAGGGGCACAGATACGCAGTATTTT.